A single sample gave rise to the 17 T cell receptor beta chains below, sequenced in a study of shared clonotypes between healthy human individuals (TCRdb year 2020). To prepare the library, the immunoSEQ multiplex PCR assay was applied. TCRdb obtained this table from immuneACCESS and retained in-frame rearrangements with V and J assigned. These tables miss some clones; where compared with another copy, unresolved V genes account for less than half of the shortfall, and the remainder is unexplained. The sample records roughly 1,000,000 clones, about 80% of which are singletons. 0.5% to 0.65% of the sample rests with the top ten. Sequenced sample: memory CD4+ T cells from PBMCs. The meaning of the sample's cell subset or site label: CD45RA-negative fraction. These receptors all stem from a man aged 18 to 29 in good health. Some clones in this sample may be carry-over from other donors' samples.

Of note for this clone: This may stem from a read error, because a much larger clone lies one nucleotide away. This chain links TRBV7-3 with TRBJ2-1, with 7 bases aligning to TRBD1. Germline V lookup: CDR1 SGHTA, CDR2 FQGTGA. There are 13 residues in the CDR3. V lost 5 bases, J lost 4 bases, and 2 bases stayed unmatched. The CDR3 loop reads CASSPGQYNEQFF. The CDR3 region has the DNA TGTGCCAGCAGCCCGGGACAGTACAATGAGCAGTTCTTC.

The chain carries TRBV14 and TRBJ2-5; 9 nucleotides align to TRBD2. The CDR3 consists of 20 residues. V lost 0 bases and J lost 0; bases outside the gene matches: 14. The germline V gene has CDR1 SGHDN and CDR2 FVKESK. CDR3 sequence: CASSQDIGTMAGGHQETQYF. The CDR3 bases are TGTGCCAGCAGCCAAGATATAGGAACGATGGCGGGAGGGCACCAAGAGACCCAGTACTTC.

The chain has TRBV2 and TRBJ2-7; D remains unclear. The V and J ends lost 6 bases and 4 bases respectively, with 10 bases between them. Germline CDR1 is SNHLY and CDR2 is FYNNEI. The CDR3 runs to 12 residues. The CDR3 sequence: CASSQIRYEQYF. CDR3 nucleotides: TGTGCCAGCAGCCAGATCAGGTACGAGCAGTACTTC.

V is TRBV28 and J is TRBJ1-5; D gene unclear. The germline V and J ends were trimmed by 5 bases and 7 bases, with 12 bases remaining between them. The CDR3 totals 13 residues. From germline, CDR1 is MDHEN and CDR2 SYDVKM. As DNA, the CDR3 is TGTGCCAGCAGTACCTCCTCGGTACAGCCCCAGCATTTT. It yields the protein CASSTSSVQPQHF.

The genes are TRBV27 and TRBJ2-1; TRBD2 aligns across 12 bases. The V gene end was trimmed by 10 bases and the J gene end by 8 bases; junction bases not matched to a gene: 9. CDR1 is MNHEY, CDR2 SMNVEV, per germline (reference sequence). This CDR3 spans 14 amino acids. The CDR3 reads CATRTSGIPHEQFF. CDR3 coding DNA: TGTGCCACCCGGACTAGCGGGATCCCCCATGAGCAGTTCTTC.

Concerning this clone: Additional DNA sequences in this sample encode the identical CDR3. V is TRBV5-6 and J is TRBJ2-7, with a weak D call TRBD1 (5 bases). The CDR3 spans 13 residues. Germline values: CDR1 SGHDT, CDR2 YYEEEE. V was clipped by 1 base and J by 1 base, with 6 bases between them. The DNA for the CDR3 is TGTGCCAGCAGCTTGCGGACATCCTACGAGCAGTACTTC. Amino acids: CASSLRTSYEQYF.

This clone has more than one count but fewer than ten. The chain links TRBV2 to TRBJ2-1; 8 nucleotides agree with TRBD2. CDR3 length: 15 residues. From germline, CDR1 is SNHLY and CDR2 FYNNEI. V was pared by 3 bases and J by 0 bases, with 1 base of the junction left unmatched. CDR3 sequence (DNA): TGTGCCAGCAGTGAGCGGGGGGACTCCTACAATGAGCAGTTCTTC. Its translation is CASSERGDSYNEQFF.

The chain has TRBV5-4 and TRBJ1-2; D ambiguous. CDR1 and CDR2 (germline): SGHNT, YYREEE (reference sequence). This CDR3 is built from 12 residues. V gave up 3 bases and J gave up 4 bases, with 7 bases separating them. CDR3 DNA sequence: TGTGCCAGCAGCTCAAATGTCTATGGCTACACCTTC. It is translated as CASSSNVYGYTF.

The J gene is TRBJ2-1, the V gene TRBV4-1, with TRBD2 identical over 12 bases. The CDR3 covers 18 residues. Trimming at V came to 2 bases and at J to 8 bases, leaving 13 bases not matched to a gene. Germline V gene sequence: CDR1 MGHRA, CDR2 YSYEKL. CDR3 in amino acids: CASSQSRLGLAGTYEQFF. CDR3 in DNA: TGCGCCAGCAGCCAATCGCGCCTCGGACTAGCGGGAACCTATGAGCAGTTCTTC.

This clone occurred a few times. The J gene is TRBJ2-2, the V gene TRBV5-1; 10 positions agree with TRBD1. The CDR3 loop spans 16 amino acids. CDR1 and CDR2 from the germline V gene are SGHRS and YFSETQ. With V trimmed by 2 bases and J by 4 bases, 5 bases remained unmatched. CDR3 region: CASSLTGTGVTGELFF. The CDR3 DNA follows: TGCGCCAGCAGCTTAACCGGGACAGGGGTCACCGGGGAGCTGTTTTTT.

The CDR3 is CASSPTGTASYGYTF. CDR3 sequence (DNA): TGTGCCAGCAGTCCTACCGGGACAGCTTCCTATGGCTACACCTTC. The rearrangement uses TRBV28 and TRBJ1-2; 7 nucleotides line up with TRBD1. V shed 5 bases, J shed 4 bases, and the junction held 10 bases outside the gene matches. The germline gives CDR1 MDHEN, CDR2 SYDVKM. The length of the CDR3 is 15 residues.

The gene calls are TRBV6-9 and TRBJ1-2; D not resolved. Trimming removed 3 bases from V and 4 bases from J, with 12 bases in between. Germline values: CDR1 MNHGY, CDR2 SVAAGI. The CDR3 spans 14 residues. The CDR3 loop is CASSYPTASYGYTF. DNA for the CDR3: TGTGCCAGCAGTTACCCAACAGCTAGCTATGGCTACACCTTC.

The chain carries TRBV6-1 and TRBJ2-3; D not certain. CDR1 and CDR2 (germline): MNHNS, SASEGT. The CDR3 length is 15 residues. Trimming shortened V by 2 bases and J by 2 bases, and 11 bases separated the two germline ends. CDR3 bases: TGTGCCAGCAGTGAACCAGTCAGGTCCACAGATACGCAGTATTTT. Encoded protein: CASSEPVRSTDTQYF.

The chain joins TRBV14 to TRBJ1-2; 7 bases are a match to TRBD1. The CDR3 runs 17 residues. V was clipped by 4 bases and J by 2 bases; unmatched bases: 13. CDR1 is SGHDN, CDR2 FVKESK, per germline. This CDR3 is CASSLRDSFERNYGYTF. The CDR3 coding sequence is TGTGCCAGCAGCCTGCGGGACAGTTTCGAAAGGAACTATGGCTACACCTTC.

The chain links TRBV27 to TRBJ1-1, with D uncertain. The CDR3 consists of 13 residues. Germline V gives CDR1 MNHEY, CDR2 SMNVEV (reference sequence). V was trimmed by 2 bases and J by 3 bases, leaving 7 bases between them. CDR3 bases: TGTGCCAGCAGTTTACAGGTCTACACTGAAGCTTTCTTT. Translation: CASSLQVYTEAFF.

The rearrangement joins TRBV4-3 to TRBJ1-1; TRBD1 matches at 7 bases. This CDR3 has 16 residues. Germline CDR1 is LGHNA and CDR2 is YSLEER. V dropped 5 bases and J dropped 6; count of bases not matched to a gene: 15. The CDR3 DNA is TGCGCCAGCAGCTACATAACAGGGGAGAAAAAAGCTGAAGCTTTCTTT. As protein: CASSYITGEKKAEAFF.

V is TRBV30 and J is TRBJ2-7, with 10 bases that match TRBD2. The junction had 6 bases not matched to a gene; V was cut back by 4 bases and J by 12 bases. Germline CDR1 and CDR2: GTSNPN and SVGIG (reference sequence). This CDR3 has 11 amino acids. CDR3 region: CAWTSGSQAYF. CDR3 bases: TGTGCCTGGACTAGCGGGAGCCAAGCGTACTTC.